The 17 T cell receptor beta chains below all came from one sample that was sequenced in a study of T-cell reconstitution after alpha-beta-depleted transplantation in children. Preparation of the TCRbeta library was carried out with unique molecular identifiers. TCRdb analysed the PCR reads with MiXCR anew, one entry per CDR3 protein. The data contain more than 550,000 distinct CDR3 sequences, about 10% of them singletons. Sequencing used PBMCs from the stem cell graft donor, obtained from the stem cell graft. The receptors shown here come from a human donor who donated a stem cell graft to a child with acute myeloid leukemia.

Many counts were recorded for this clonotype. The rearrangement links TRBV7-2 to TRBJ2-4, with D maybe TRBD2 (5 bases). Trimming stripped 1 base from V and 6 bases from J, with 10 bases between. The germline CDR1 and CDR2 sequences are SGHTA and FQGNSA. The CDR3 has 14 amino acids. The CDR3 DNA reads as TGTGCCAGCAGCTTAGGCCCGGCGGGAAACATTCAGTACTTC. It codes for CASSLGPAGNIQYF. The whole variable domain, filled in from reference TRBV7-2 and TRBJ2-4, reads GAGVSQSPSNKVTEKGKDVELRCDPISGHTALYWYRQSLGQGLEFLIYFQGNSAPDKSGLPSDRFSAERTGGSVSTLTIQRTQQEDSAVYLCASSLGPAGNIQYFGAGTRLSVL.

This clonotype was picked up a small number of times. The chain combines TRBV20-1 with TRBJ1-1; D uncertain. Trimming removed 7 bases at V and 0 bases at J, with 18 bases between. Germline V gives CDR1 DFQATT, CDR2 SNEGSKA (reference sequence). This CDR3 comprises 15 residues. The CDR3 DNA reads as TGCAGTGTCCCGGGTTCTGACGTAGTGAACACTGAAGCTTTCTTT. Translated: CSVPGSDVVNTEAFF.

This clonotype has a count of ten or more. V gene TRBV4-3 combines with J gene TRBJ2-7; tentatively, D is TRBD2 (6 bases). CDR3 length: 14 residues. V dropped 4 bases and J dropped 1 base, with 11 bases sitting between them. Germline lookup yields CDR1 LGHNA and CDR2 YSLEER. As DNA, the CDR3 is TGCGCCAGCAGCCGCGGGATGATGTCCTACGAGCAGTACTTC. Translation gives CASSRGMMSYEQYF.

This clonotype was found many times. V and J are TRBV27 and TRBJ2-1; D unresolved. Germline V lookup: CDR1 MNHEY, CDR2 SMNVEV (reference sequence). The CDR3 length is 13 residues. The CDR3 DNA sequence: TGTACGGTGGCTCAGAGCTCCTACAATGAGCAGTTCTTC. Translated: CTVAQSSYNEQFF.

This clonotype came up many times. CDR3: CSAGPVISGNTIYF. In DNA form, the CDR3 reads TGCAGTGCGGGCCCAGTGATCTCTGGAAACACCATATATTTT. The chain couples TRBV20-1 to TRBJ1-3; D unresolved. CDR1 and CDR2 from the germline V gene are DFQATT and SNEGSKA (reference sequence). The V and J ends lost 6 bases and 0 bases respectively, with 12 bases between them. The CDR3 loop spans 14 amino acids.

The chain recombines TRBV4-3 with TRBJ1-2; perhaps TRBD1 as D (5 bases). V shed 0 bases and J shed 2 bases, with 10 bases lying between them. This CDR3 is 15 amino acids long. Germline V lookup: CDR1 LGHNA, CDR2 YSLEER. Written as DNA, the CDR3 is TGCGCCAGCAGCCAAGAGATTCAGGGCAACTATGGCTACACCTTC. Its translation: CASSQEIQGNYGYTF.

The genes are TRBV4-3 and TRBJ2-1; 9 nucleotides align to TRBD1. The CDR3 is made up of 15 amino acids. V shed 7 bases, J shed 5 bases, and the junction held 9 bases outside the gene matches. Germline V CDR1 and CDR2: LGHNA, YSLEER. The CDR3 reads CASIAGDRANNEQFF. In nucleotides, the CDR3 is TGCGCCAGCATCGCAGGGGACAGGGCAAACAATGAGCAGTTCTTC.

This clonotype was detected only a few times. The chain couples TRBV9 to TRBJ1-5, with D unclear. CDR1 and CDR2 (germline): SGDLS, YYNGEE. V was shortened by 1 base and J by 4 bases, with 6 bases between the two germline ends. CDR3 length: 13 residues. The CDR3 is CASSVSQNQPQHF. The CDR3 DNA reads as TGTGCCAGCAGCGTATCCCAAAATCAGCCCCAGCATTTT.

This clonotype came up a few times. DNA for the CDR3: TGTGCCAGCAGTGTTAGCGGGTCCCTAAAAAACATTCAGTACTTC. Its protein is CASSVSGSLKNIQYF. The chain joins TRBV25-1 to TRBJ2-4; 7 nucleotides match TRBD2. V gave up 4 bases and J gave up 4 bases; unmatched junction bases: 7. The CDR3 has 15 amino acids. Germline V CDR1 and CDR2: MGHDK, SYGVNS.

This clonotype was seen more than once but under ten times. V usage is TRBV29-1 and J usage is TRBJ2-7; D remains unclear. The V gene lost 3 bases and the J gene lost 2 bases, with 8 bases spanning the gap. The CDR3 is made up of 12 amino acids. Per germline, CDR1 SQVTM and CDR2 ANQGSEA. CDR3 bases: TGCAGCGTTGAGTCGAACGCCTACGAGCAGTACTTC. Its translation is CSVESNAYEQYF.

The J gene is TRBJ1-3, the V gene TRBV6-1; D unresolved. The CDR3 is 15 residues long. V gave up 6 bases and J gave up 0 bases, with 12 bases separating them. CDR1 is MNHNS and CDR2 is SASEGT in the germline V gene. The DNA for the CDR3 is TGTGCCAGCAGCAAATCTAGGGTCTCTGGAAACACCATATATTTT. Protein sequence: CASSKSRVSGNTIYF.

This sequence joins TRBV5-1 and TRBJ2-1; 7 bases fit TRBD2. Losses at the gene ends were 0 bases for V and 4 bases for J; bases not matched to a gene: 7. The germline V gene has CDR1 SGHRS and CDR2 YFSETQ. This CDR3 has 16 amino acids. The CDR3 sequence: CASSLEDLAAYNEQFF. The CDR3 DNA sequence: TGCGCCAGCAGCTTGGAGGATCTAGCGGCGTACAATGAGCAGTTCTTC.

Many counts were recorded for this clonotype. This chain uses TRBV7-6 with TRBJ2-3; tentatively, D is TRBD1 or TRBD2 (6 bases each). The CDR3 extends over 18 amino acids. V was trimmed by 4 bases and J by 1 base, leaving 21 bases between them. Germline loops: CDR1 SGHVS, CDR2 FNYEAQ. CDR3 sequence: CASSSHDPHREGTDTQYF. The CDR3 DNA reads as TGTGCCAGCAGCTCCCACGACCCTCACAGGGAGGGCACAGATACGCAGTATTTT.

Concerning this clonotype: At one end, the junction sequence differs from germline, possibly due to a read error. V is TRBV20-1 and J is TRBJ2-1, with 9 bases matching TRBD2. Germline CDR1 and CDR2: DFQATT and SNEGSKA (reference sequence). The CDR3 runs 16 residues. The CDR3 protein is CCARRPGGRGEGEQFF. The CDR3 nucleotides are TGCTGTGCTAGAAGGCCTGGCGGGAGGGGGGAAGGTGAGCAGTTCTTC.

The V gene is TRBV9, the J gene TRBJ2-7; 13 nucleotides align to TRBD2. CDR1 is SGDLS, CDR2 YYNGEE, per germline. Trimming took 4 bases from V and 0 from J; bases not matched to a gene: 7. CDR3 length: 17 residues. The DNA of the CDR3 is TGTGCCAGCAGCTCCGGGGGACTAGCGGGGATCTCCTACGAGCAGTACTTC. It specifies CASSSGGLAGISYEQYF.

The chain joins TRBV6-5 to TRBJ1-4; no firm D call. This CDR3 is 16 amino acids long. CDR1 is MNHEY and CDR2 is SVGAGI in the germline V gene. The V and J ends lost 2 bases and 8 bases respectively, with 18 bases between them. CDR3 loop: CASSYGSNDVNEKLFF. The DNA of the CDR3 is TGTGCCAGCAGTTACGGCTCTAACGACGTAAACGAAAAACTGTTTTTT.

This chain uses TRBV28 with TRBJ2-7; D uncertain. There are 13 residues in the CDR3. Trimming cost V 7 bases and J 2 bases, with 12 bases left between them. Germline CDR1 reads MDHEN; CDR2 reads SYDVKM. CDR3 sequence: CASKISDAYEQYF. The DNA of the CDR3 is TGTGCCAGCAAGATCAGCGACGCCTACGAGCAGTACTTC.